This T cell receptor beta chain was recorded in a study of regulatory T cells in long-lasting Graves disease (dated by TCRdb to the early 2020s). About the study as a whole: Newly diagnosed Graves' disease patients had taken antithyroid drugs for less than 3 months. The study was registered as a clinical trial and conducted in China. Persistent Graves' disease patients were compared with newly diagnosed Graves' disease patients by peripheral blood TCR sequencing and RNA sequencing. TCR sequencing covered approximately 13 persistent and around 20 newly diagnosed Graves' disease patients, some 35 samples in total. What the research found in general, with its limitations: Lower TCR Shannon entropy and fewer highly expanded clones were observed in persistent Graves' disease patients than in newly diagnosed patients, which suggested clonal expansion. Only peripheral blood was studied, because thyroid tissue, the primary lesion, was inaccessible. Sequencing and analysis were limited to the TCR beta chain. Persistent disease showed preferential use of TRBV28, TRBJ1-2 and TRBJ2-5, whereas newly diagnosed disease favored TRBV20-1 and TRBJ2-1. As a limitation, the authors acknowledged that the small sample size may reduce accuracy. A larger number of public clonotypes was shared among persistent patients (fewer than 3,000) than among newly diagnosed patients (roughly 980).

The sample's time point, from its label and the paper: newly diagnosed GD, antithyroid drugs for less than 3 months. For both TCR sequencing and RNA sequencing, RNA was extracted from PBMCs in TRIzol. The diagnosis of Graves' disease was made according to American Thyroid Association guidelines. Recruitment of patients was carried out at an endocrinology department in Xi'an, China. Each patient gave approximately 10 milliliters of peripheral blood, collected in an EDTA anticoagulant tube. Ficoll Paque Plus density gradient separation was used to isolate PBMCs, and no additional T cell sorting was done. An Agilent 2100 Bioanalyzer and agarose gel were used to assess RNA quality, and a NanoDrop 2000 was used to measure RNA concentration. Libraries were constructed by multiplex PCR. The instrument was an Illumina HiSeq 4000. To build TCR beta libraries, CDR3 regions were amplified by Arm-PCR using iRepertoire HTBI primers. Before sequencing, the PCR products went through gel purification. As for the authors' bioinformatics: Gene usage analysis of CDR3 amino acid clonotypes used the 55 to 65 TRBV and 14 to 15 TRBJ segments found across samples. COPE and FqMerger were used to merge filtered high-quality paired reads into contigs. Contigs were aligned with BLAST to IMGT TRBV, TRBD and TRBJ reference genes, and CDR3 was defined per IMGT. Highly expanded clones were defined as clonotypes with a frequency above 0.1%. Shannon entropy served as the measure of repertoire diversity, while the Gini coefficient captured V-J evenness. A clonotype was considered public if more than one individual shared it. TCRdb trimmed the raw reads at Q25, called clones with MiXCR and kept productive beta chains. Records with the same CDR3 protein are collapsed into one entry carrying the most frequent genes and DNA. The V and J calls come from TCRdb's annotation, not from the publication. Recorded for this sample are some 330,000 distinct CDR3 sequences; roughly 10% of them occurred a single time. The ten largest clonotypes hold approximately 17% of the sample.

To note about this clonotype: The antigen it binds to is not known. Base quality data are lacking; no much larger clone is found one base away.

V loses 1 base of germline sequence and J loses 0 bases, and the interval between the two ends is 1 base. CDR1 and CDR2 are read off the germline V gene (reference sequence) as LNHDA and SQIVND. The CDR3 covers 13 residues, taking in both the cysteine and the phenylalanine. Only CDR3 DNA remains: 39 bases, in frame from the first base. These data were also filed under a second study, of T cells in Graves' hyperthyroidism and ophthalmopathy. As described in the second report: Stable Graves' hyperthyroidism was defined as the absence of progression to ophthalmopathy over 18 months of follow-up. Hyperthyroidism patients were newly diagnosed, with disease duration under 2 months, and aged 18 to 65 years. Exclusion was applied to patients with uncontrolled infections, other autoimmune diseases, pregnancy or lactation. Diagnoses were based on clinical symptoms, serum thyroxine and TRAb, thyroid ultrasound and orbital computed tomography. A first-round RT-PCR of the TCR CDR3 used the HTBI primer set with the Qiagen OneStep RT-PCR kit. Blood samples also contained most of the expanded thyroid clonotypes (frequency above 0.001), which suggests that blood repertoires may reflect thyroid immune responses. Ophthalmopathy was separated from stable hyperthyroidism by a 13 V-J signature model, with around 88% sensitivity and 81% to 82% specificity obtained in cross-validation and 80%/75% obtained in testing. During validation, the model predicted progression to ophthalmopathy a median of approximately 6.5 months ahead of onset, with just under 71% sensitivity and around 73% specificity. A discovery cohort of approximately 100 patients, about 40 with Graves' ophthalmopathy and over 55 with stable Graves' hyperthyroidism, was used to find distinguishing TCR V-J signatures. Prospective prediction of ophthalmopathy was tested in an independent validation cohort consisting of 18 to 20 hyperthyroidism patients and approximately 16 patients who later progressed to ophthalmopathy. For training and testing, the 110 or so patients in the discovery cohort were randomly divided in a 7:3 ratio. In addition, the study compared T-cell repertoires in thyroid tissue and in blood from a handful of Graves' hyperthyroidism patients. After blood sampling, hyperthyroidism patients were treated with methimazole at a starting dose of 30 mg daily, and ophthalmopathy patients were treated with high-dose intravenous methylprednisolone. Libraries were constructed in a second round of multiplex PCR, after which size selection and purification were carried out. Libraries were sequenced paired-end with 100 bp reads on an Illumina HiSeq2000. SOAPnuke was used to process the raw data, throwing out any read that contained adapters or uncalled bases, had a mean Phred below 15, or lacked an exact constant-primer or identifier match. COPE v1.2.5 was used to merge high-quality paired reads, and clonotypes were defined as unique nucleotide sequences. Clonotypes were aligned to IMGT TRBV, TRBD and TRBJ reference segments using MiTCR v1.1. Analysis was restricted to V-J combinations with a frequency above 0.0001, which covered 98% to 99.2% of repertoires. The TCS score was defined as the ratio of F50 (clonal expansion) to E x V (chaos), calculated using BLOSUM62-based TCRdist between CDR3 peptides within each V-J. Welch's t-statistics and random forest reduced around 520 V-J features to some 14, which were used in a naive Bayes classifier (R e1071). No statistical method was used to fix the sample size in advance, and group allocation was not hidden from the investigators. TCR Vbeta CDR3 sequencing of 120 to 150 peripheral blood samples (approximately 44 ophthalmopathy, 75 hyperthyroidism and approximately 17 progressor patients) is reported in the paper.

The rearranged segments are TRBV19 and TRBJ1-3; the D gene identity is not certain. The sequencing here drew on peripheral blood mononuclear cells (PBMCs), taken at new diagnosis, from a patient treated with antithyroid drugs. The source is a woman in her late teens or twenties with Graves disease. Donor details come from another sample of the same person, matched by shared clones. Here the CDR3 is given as CASSIGSGNTIYF. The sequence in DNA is TGTGCCAGTAGTATAGGCTCTGGAAACACCATATATTTT.